This entry features one T cell receptor beta chain sequence. The data originate from a study of T cell changes during pregnancy in multiple sclerosis. The method was immunoSEQ multiplex PCR; TCRdb's version includes in-frame clones alone and lacks a portion of them. Of tens of thousands of clones detected, around 93% appear once; the ten largest clones hold approximately 0.99%. Germline-derived CDR1 and CDR2 are LNHDA and SQIVND (reference sequence). Trimming left V 5 bases short and J 3 bases short, with 10 bases between. This CDR3 has 13 amino acids. The origin of this receptor is a female donor with multiple sclerosis, enrolled in a pregnancy study. The material sequenced was peripheral blood, taken in the first trimester of pregnancy. The V and J genes are TRBV19 and TRBJ1-1; D is perhaps TRBD1 (5 bases). DNA of the CDR3: TGTGCCAGTAGTCGGGGGTCTTACACTGAAGCTTTCTTT. Translation gives CASSRGSYTEAFF.